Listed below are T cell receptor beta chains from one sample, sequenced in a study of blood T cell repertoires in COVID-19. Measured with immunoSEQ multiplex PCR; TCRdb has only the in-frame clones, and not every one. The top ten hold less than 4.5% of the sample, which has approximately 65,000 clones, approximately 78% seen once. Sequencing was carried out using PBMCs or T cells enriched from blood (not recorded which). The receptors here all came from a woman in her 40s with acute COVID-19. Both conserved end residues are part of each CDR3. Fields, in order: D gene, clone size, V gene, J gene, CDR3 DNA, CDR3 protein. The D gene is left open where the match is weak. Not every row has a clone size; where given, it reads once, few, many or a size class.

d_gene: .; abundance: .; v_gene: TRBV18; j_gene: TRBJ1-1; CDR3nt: TGTGCCAGCTCACCACAGGCAGGGCCCACTGAAGCTTTCTTT; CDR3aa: CASSPQAGPTEAFF
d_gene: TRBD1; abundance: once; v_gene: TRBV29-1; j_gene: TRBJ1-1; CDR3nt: TGCAGCGTCGCTCCACAGGGGAGTAAATGGACTGAAGCTTTCTTT; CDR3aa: CSVAPQGSKWTEAFF
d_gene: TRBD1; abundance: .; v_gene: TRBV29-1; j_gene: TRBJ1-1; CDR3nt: TGCAGCGTTGAAAAGGGGAGGGACAGGGGAAATGAAGCTTTCTTT; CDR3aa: CSVEKGRDRGNEAFF
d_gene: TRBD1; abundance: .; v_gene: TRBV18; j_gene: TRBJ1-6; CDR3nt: TGTGCCAGCTCACCTACCGGGACAGTTAATTCACCCCTCCACTTT; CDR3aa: CASSPTGTVNSPLHF
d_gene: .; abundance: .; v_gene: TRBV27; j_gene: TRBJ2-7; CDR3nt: TGTGCCAGCACTCCCCTGAGTGGGCAGACCCCCTACGAGCAGTACTTC; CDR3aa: CASTPLSGQTPYEQYF
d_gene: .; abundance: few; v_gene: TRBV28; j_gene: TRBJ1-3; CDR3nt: TGTGCCAGCAGCCCTGTCGGGGGGGGTCCTGGAAACACCATATATTTT; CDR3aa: CASSPVGGGPGNTIYF
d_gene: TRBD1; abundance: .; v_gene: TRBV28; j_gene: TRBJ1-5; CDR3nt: TGTGCCAGCAGTTCTCACAGGGGGCTCATAAGCAATCAGCCCCAGCATTTT; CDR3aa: CASSSHRGLISNQPQHF
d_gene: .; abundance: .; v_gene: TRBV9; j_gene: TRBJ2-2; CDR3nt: TGTGCCAGCAGCCCCACTTCCCCGAACACCGGGGAGCTGTTTTTT; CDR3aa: CASSPTSPNTGELFF
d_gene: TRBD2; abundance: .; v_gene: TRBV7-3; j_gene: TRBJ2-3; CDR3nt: TGTGCCAGCAGCCGGACGGGGGGATTCTCAGATACGCAGTATTTT; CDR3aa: CASSRTGGFSDTQYF
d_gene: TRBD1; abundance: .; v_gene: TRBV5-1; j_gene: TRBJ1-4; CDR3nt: TGCGCCAGCAGCTGGAGACAGGGGCATAATGAAAAACTGTTTTTT; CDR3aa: CASSWRQGHNEKLFF
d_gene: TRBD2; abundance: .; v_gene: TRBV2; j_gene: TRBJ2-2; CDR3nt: TGTGCCAGCAGTCTAGCGGGGAGGGACGGGGAGCTGTTTTTT; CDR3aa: CASSLAGRDGELFF
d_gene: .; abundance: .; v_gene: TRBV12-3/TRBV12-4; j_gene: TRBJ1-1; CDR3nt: TGTGCCAGCAGCCTGAAGAGGGGGACTGAAGCTTTCTTT; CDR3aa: CASSLKRGTEAFF
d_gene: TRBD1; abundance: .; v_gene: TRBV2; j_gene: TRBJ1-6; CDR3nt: TGTGCCAGCAGATCAGGGGGCAGAAATTCACCCCTCCACTTT; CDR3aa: CASRSGGRNSPLHF
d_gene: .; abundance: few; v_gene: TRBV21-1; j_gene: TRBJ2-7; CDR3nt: TGTGCCAGCAGCAAAGTTCCCCTTAGGACTAGGAGGTACGAGCAGTACTTC; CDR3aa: CASSKVPLRTRRYEQYF
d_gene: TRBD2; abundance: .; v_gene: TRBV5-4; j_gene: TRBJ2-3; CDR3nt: TGTGCCAGCACCTCGGGGGGGACAGATACGCAGTATTTT; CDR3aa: CASTSGGTDTQYF
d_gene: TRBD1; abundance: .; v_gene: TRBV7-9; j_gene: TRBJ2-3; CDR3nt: TGTGCCAGCAGCCCCCAGGGGACAGGGCCTGGGGGCACAGATACGCAGTATTTT; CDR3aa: CASSPQGTGPGGTDTQYF
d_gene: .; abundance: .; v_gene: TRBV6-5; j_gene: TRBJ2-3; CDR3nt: TGTGCCAGCAGTTTCGAGCTCCCCCCTGTTACAGATACGCAGTATTTT; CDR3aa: CASSFELPPVTDTQYF
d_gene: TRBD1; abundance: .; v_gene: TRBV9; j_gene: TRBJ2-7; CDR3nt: TGTGCCAGCAGCCCGGGGCAGGGGGCCTACGAGCAGTACTTC; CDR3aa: CASSPGQGAYEQYF
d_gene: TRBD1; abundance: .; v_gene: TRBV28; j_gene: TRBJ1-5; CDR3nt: TGTGCCAGCAGTTCCGTTGGGGCAGGGGGAGTTTATCAGCCCCAGCATTTT; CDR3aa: CASSSVGAGGVYQPQHF
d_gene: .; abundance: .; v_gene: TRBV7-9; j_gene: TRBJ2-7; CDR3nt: TGTGCCAGCAGCTTAGTGGTGGGAGAGGGAGGCGAGCAGTACTTC; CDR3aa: CASSLVVGEGGEQYF
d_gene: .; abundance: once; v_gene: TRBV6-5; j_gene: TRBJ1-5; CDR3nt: TGTGCCAGCAGTATAAGACAGATTAGCAATCAGCCCCAGCATTTT; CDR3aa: CASSIRQISNQPQHF
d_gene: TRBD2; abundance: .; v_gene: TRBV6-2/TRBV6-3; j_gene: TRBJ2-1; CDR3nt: TGTGCCAGCAGTTTAGCGGGAGGGCCTAGAGAGCAGTTCTTC; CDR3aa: CASSLAGGPREQFF
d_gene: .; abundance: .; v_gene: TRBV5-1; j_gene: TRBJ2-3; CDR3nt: TGCGCCAGCAGCTTATACAGGGCAGATACGCAGTATTTT; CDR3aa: CASSLYRADTQYF
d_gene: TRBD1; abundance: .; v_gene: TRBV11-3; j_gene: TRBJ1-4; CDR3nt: TGTGCCAGCAGCTCATACAGGGGCCGGACTAATGAAAAACTGTTTTTT; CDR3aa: CASSSYRGRTNEKLFF
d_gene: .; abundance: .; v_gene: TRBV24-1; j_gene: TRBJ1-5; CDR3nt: TGTGCCACCAGTGATTTCGGCAATCAGCCCCAGCATTTT; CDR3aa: CATSDFGNQPQHF
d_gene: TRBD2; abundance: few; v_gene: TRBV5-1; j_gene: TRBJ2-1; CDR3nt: TGCGCCAGCAGCTTGGACTCGGGACTAGCGGGAAGTGAGCAGTTCTTC; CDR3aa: CASSLDSGLAGSEQFF
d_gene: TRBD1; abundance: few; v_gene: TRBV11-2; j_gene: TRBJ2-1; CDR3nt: TGTGCCAGCAGCCTTCAGACAGGGTCCTACAATGAGCAGTTCTTC; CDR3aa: CASSLQTGSYNEQFF
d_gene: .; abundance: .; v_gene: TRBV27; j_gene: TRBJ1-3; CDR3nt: TGTGCCAGCAGTCAGGGGACCTCTGGAAACACCATATATTTT; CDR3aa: CASSQGTSGNTIYF
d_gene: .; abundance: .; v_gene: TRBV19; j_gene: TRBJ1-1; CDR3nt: TGTGCCAGTACCTCCCGAGTGGAGACTGAAGCTTTCTTT; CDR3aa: CASTSRVETEAFF
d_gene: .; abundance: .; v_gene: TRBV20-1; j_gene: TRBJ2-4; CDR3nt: TGCAGTAAGGCAGGGGCCAACATTCAGTACTTC; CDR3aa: CSKAGANIQYF
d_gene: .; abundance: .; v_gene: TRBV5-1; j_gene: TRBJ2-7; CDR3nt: TGCGCCAGCAGCCCATCTACGGGGGCCTACGAGCAGTACTTC; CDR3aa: CASSPSTGAYEQYF
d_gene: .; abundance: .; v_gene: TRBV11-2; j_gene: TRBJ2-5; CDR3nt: TGTGCCAGCAGCTTAGAGGAGTCCATTGGCTGGGCCCAGTACTTC; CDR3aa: CASSLEESIGWAQYF
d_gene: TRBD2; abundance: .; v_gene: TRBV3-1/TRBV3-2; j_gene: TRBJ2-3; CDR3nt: TGTGCCAGCAGCCAAGATTGGCGGGAGGGCACAGATACGCAGTATTTT; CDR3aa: CASSQDWREGTDTQYF
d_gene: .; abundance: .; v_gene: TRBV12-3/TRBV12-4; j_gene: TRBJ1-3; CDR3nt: TGTGCCAGCAGTCGGGGGGGAAACACCATATATTTT; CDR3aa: CASSRGGNTIYF
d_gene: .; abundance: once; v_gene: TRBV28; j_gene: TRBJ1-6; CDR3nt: TGTGCCAGCACTTCCGGCGGCATTTCACCCCTCCACTTT; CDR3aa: CASTSGGISPLHF
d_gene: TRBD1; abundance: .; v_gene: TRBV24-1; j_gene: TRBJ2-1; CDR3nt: TGTGCCACCAAGGGACAGGGTGAACACAATGAGCAGTTCTTC; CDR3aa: CATKGQGEHNEQFF
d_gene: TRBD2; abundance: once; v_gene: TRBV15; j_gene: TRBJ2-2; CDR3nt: TGTGCCACCAGCTGGGGACTAGCGGGGGGCACCGGGGAGCTGTTTTTT; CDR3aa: CATSWGLAGGTGELFF
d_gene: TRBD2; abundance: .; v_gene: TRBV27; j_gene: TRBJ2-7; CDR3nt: TGTGCCAGCCCCCAGCGGGAGGGCTACGAGCAGTACTTC; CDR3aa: CASPQREGYEQYF
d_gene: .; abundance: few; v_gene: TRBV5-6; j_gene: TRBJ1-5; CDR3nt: TGTGCCAGCAGCTTGGGGGACACAGGTTACAATCAGCCCCAGCATTTT; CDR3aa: CASSLGDTGYNQPQHF
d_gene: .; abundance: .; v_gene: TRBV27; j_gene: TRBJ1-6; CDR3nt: TGTGCCAGCACCGGACAGAGCTCCTATAATTCACCCCTCCACTTT; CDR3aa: CASTGQSSYNSPLHF
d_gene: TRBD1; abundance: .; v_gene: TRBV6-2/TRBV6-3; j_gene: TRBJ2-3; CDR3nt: TGTGCCAGCAGCGCTTACCAGGGGGCTGATACGCAGTATTTT; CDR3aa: CASSAYQGADTQYF
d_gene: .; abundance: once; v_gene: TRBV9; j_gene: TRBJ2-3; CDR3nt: TGTGCCAGCAACCTGGCCCTCACAGATACGCAGTATTTT; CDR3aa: CASNLALTDTQYF
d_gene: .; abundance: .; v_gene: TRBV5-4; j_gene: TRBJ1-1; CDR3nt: TGTGCCAGCAGCCAGGACAGTGGGACTGAAGCTTTCTTT; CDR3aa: CASSQDSGTEAFF
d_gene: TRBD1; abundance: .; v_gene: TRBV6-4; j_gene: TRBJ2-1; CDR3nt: TGTGCCAGCAGTAGGGACAGGGTTCACAATGAGCAGTTCTTC; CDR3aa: CASSRDRVHNEQFF
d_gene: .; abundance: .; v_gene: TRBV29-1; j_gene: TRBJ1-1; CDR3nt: TGCAGCGTTGTACAGGGAGCGAACACTGAAGCTTTCTTT; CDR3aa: CSVVQGANTEAFF
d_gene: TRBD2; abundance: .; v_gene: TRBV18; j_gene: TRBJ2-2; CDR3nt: TGTGCCAGCTCACCTTCGATAGCGGGAGTATCCACCGGGGAGCTGTTTTTT; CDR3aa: CASSPSIAGVSTGELFF
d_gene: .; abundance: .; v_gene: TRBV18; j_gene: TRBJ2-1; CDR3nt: TGTGCCAGCTCACCCGGGAATGAGCAGTTCTTC; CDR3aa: CASSPGNEQFF
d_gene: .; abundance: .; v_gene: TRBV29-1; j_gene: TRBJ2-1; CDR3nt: TGCAGCGTTGTCGGGGATTTAGATTCAAGTGAGCAGTTCTTC; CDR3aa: CSVVGDLDSSEQFF
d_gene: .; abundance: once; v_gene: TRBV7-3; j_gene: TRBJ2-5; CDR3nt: TGTGCCAGCAGCCTCAACCCGCAGGGGACCCAGTACTTC; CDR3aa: CASSLNPQGTQYF